These T cell receptor beta chains were read from a single sample in a study of early T cells in non-severe SARS-CoV-2 infection. TCRdb used MiXCR to reprocess the 5' RACE reads, holding one entry per CDR3 protein. The sample lists about 37,000 distinct CDR3 sequences, about 5.3% occurring once. Specimen: whole blood. All receptors come from an adult who was a healthcare worker with PCR-confirmed SARS-CoV-2 infection or an uninfected control (not recorded which). Each CDR3 is given with its conserved first and last residue. Each record gives: CDR3 DNA, CDR3 protein, CDR3 length, V gene, clone size, D gene, J gene. A D gene is named only where the DNA matches it firmly. The size of a clone is reported for some rows only, either as once, few or many, or as a class for expanded clones.

CDR3 DNA: TGCAGCGTTGAAACCGGGACTAGCAGGACTACGCAGTATTTT
CDR3 protein: CSVETGTSRTTQYF
CDR3 length: 14
V gene: TRBV29-1
clone size: many
D gene: TRBD2
J gene: TRBJ2-3

CDR3 DNA: TGTGCCAGCAGTTACTCGAAACTAGCGGGGGGGAATGAGCAGTTCTTC
CDR3 protein: CASSYSKLAGGNEQFF
CDR3 length: 16
V gene: TRBV6-5
clone size: many
D gene: TRBD2
J gene: TRBJ2-1

CDR3 DNA: TGTGCCGCTTGTCCAGGGGTCAATCAGCCCCAGCATTTT
CDR3 protein: CAACPGVNQPQHF
CDR3 length: 13
V gene: TRBV28
clone size: many
D gene: NA
J gene: TRBJ1-5

CDR3 DNA: TGCGCCAGCAAAGGAGGGCCGACAGATACGCAGTATTTT
CDR3 protein: CASKGGPTDTQYF
CDR3 length: 13
V gene: TRBV5-1
clone size: many
D gene: NA
J gene: TRBJ2-3

CDR3 DNA: TGTGCCAGCAGTCCACAGGGGCCTGAAGCTTTCTTT
CDR3 protein: CASSPQGPEAFF
CDR3 length: 12
V gene: TRBV12-3/TRBV12-4
clone size: many
D gene: TRBD1
J gene: TRBJ1-1

CDR3 DNA: TGTGCCAGCAGTTCCGGACTGATGTTCAGCACAGATACGCAGTATTTT
CDR3 protein: CASSSGLMFSTDTQYF
CDR3 length: 16
V gene: TRBV7-8
clone size: few
D gene: NA
J gene: TRBJ2-3

CDR3 DNA: TGTGCCAGCAGTTGGGACAGCGAGACCCAGTACTTC
CDR3 protein: CASSWDSETQYF
CDR3 length: 12
V gene: TRBV6-6
clone size: NA
D gene: TRBD1
J gene: TRBJ2-5

CDR3 DNA: TGTGCCAGCAGTTACACGGGGGGCTCTCACAATGAGCAGTTCTTC
CDR3 protein: CASSYTGGSHNEQFF
CDR3 length: 15
V gene: TRBV6-2/TRBV6-3
clone size: many
D gene: NA
J gene: TRBJ2-1

CDR3 DNA: TGTGCCAGCAGGGAAGGCGGGGGGGCCGATACGCAGTATTTT
CDR3 protein: CASREGGGADTQYF
CDR3 length: 14
V gene: TRBV6-1
clone size: NA
D gene: TRBD2
J gene: TRBJ2-3

CDR3 DNA: TGTGCCAGCAGTTTAGTGGGGACTAGATGGGCGAATGAGCAGTTCTTC
CDR3 protein: CASSLVGTRWANEQFF
CDR3 length: 16
V gene: TRBV12-3/TRBV12-4
clone size: NA
D gene: TRBD2
J gene: TRBJ2-1

CDR3 DNA: TGTGCCAGCTCAGAGTTCTCTGGGGCCAACGTCCTGACTTTC
CDR3 protein: CASSEFSGANVLTF
CDR3 length: 14
V gene: TRBV19
clone size: many
D gene: NA
J gene: TRBJ2-6

CDR3 DNA: TGTGCCAGCAGTCCTGGGACTAGCGGGAGTGTTGAGCAGTTCTTC
CDR3 protein: CASSPGTSGSVEQFF
CDR3 length: 15
V gene: TRBV27
clone size: many
D gene: TRBD2
J gene: TRBJ2-1

CDR3 DNA: TGTGCCAGCAGCTACGGGCTACAACAAGATCCCTACGAGCAGTACTTC
CDR3 protein: CASSYGLQQDPYEQYF
CDR3 length: 16
V gene: TRBV7-2
clone size: many
D gene: NA
J gene: TRBJ2-7

CDR3 DNA: TGTGCCAGCAGTTACAAGCGGAGGGGAAATAGCAATCAGCCCCAGCATTTT
CDR3 protein: CASSYKRRGNSNQPQHF
CDR3 length: 17
V gene: TRBV6-2/TRBV6-3
clone size: many
D gene: NA
J gene: TRBJ1-5